This TCR beta chain emerged from a study of Ad26.COV2.S vaccination and SARS-CoV-2 variants. Study in general: Intramuscular Ad26.COV2.S doses were given once or twice, 56 days apart.

Treatment specified: around 19 received Ad26.COV2.S at low or high dose, single or two shots; roughly five received placebo; per-sample allocation not given. Collection of samples fell on day 63 after the first vaccine or placebo injection. Sequenced by immunoSEQ multiplex PCR; TCRdb stores in-frame clones only, minus some. The table shows around 350,000 clones, with around 84% occurring only once. Trimming cost V 3 bases and J 2 bases, with 12 bases left between them. CDR1 and CDR2 from the germline V gene are KGHSH and LQKENI. CDR3 length: 15 residues. The material sequenced was peripheral blood, taken in a trial of Ad26.COV2.S vaccine versus placebo. The chain couples TRBV18 to TRBJ2-3, with D tentatively TRBD1 or TRBD2 (5 bases each). The sequence derives from a person aged 18-65 years who received the Ad26.COV2.S COVID-19 vaccine or a placebo. The CDR3 sequence is CASSPISGTTDTQYF. DNA of the CDR3: TGTGCCAGCTCACCCATCTCCGGGACCACAGATACGCAGTATTTT.